The entry that follows covers one T cell receptor beta chain sequence. What it binds is unknown. The data derive from a study of T cell responses to AZD1222 COVID-19 vaccine. Only in-frame clones appear in the TCRdb table, and some are missing; sequencing was by immunoSEQ multiplex PCR. Of fewer than 110,000 clones listed, nearly 90% are singletons. CDR1 and CDR2 (germline): MNHEY, SVGAGI. V gave up 5 bases and J gave up 7 bases; unmatched junction bases: 6. The CDR3 has 14 amino acids. Study-level points and caveats: Clonal diversity was possibly underestimated, and white British individuals and females predominated among donors. Elevations in Spike-specific TCR breadth and depth followed administration of two AZD1222 doses.

The rearrangement uses TRBV6-5 and TRBJ2-1; 9 nucleotides agree with TRBD1. The sequence was collected from an adult who received the AZD1222 COVID-19 vaccine. The sequenced sample was peripheral blood, obtained 28 days after the second AZD1222 dose. The CDR3 sequence is CASSRQGDVNEQFF. CDR3 nucleotides: TGTGCCAGCAGTCGACAGGGGGATGTGAATGAGCAGTTCTTC.